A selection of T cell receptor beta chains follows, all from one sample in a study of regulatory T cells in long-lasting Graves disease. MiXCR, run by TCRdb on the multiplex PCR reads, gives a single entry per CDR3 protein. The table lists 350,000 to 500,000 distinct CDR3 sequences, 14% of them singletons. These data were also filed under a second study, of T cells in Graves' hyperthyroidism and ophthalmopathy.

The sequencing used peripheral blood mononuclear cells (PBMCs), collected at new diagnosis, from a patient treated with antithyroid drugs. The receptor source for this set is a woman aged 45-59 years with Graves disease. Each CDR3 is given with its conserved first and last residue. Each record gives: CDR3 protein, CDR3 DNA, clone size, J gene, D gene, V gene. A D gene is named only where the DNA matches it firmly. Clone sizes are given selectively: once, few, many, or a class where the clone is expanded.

CDR3 protein: CAWSVGPGQGVSGYGYTF
CDR3 DNA: TGTGCCTGGAGTGTAGGTCCCGGACAGGGGGTCAGCGGCTATGGCTACACCTTC
clone size: few
J gene: TRBJ1-2
D gene: TRBD1
V gene: TRBV30

CDR3 protein: CAISEWTSGSNDTQYF
CDR3 DNA: TGTGCCATCAGTGAGTGGACTAGCGGGAGTAATGATACGCAGTATTTT
clone size: many
J gene: TRBJ2-3
D gene: TRBD2
V gene: TRBV10-3

CDR3 protein: CAITQGYNEQFF
CDR3 DNA: TGTGCCATTACACAGGGGTACAATGAGCAGTTCTTC
clone size: few
J gene: TRBJ2-1
D gene: TRBD1
V gene: TRBV10-3

CDR3 protein: CASSFGLWEAPSYEQYF
CDR3 DNA: TGTGCCAGCAGCTTCGGCCTTTGGGAGGCCCCATCCTACGAGCAGTACTTC
clone size: many
J gene: TRBJ2-7
D gene: .
V gene: TRBV13

CDR3 protein: CAWSLGELNEQFF
CDR3 DNA: TGTGCCTGGAGTCTCGGGGAATTGAATGAGCAGTTCTTC
clone size: many
J gene: TRBJ2-1
D gene: .
V gene: TRBV30

CDR3 protein: CASSPPTGVKTQYF
CDR3 DNA: TGTGCCAGCAGCCCCCCGACGGGGGTAAAGACCCAGTACTTC
clone size: many
J gene: TRBJ2-5
D gene: .
V gene: TRBV7-9

CDR3 protein: CASSPAQTSYNEQFF
CDR3 DNA: TGTGCCAGCAGCCCCGCACAGACCTCCTACAATGAGCAGTTCTTC
clone size: .
J gene: TRBJ2-1
D gene: .
V gene: TRBV9

CDR3 protein: CASSQYSRSSYNEQFF
CDR3 DNA: TGTGCCAGCAGCCAATACTCGCGGAGCTCCTACAATGAGCAGTTCTTC
clone size: few
J gene: TRBJ2-1
D gene: .
V gene: TRBV4-2

CDR3 protein: CASSSQVNTEAFF
CDR3 DNA: TGTGCCAGCAGCTCACAGGTGAACACTGAAGCTTTCTTT
clone size: many
J gene: TRBJ1-1
D gene: .
V gene: TRBV7-9

CDR3 protein: CATSPAGVPETQYF
CDR3 DNA: TGTGCCACCAGTCCCGCCGGGGTTCCAGAGACCCAGTACTTC
clone size: few
J gene: TRBJ2-5
D gene: .
V gene: TRBV24-1

CDR3 protein: CSAFHRLGLAGGSSYNEQFF
CDR3 DNA: TGCAGTGCTTTTCACCGGCTAGGACTAGCGGGAGGGAGCTCCTACAATGAGCAGTTCTTC
clone size: .
J gene: TRBJ2-1
D gene: TRBD2
V gene: TRBV20-1

CDR3 protein: CASSPGGHNSPLHF
CDR3 DNA: TGTGCCAGCTCACCGGGGGGCCATAATTCACCCCTCCACTTT
clone size: .
J gene: TRBJ1-6
D gene: .
V gene: TRBV18

CDR3 protein: CASSQLGTDYEQYF
CDR3 DNA: TGCGCCAGCAGCCAACTAGGGACCGACTACGAGCAGTACTTC
clone size: .
J gene: TRBJ2-7
D gene: .
V gene: TRBV4-1

CDR3 protein: CASSLFRIAGTYNEQFF
CDR3 DNA: TGTGCCAGCAGCTTATTTAGGATAGCGGGAACCTACAATGAGCAGTTCTTC
clone size: many
J gene: TRBJ2-1
D gene: TRBD2
V gene: TRBV11-2

CDR3 protein: CASSRSGRGETQYF
CDR3 DNA: TGTGCCAGCAGTCGAAGCGGGAGGGGAGAGACCCAGTACTTC
clone size: .
J gene: TRBJ2-5
D gene: TRBD2
V gene: TRBV12-3/TRBV12-4

CDR3 protein: CASSYSIRGAEDYNSPLHF
CDR3 DNA: TGTGCCAGCAGTTACTCGATTCGGGGCGCGGAGGATTATAATTCACCCCTCCACTTT
clone size: few
J gene: TRBJ1-6
D gene: .
V gene: TRBV6-2/TRBV6-3

CDR3 protein: CASSLGQGAHEQYF
CDR3 DNA: TGTGCCAGCAGCTTGGGGCAGGGGGCACACGAGCAGTACTTC
clone size: many
J gene: TRBJ2-7
D gene: TRBD1
V gene: TRBV5-5

CDR3 protein: CASNLGLARTDTQYF
CDR3 DNA: TGTGCCAGCAACCTGGGACTAGCCCGGACAGATACGCAGTATTTT
clone size: .
J gene: TRBJ2-3
D gene: TRBD2
V gene: TRBV28

CDR3 protein: CASSLRTEAFF
CDR3 DNA: TGTGCCAGCAGCTTAAGGACTGAAGCTTTCTTT
clone size: many
J gene: TRBJ1-1
D gene: .
V gene: TRBV3-1

CDR3 protein: CASSFGTSGNNEQFF
CDR3 DNA: TGTGCCAGCAGCTTCGGGACTAGCGGGAACAATGAGCAGTTCTTC
clone size: many
J gene: TRBJ2-1
D gene: TRBD2
V gene: TRBV5-1

CDR3 protein: CASSIGGGGNEQFF
CDR3 DNA: TGTGCCAGTAGTATTGGGGGAGGTGGGAATGAGCAGTTCTTC
clone size: .
J gene: TRBJ2-1
D gene: .
V gene: TRBV19

CDR3 protein: CASSLGQGAQHF
CDR3 DNA: TGTGCCAGCAGCTTAGGACAGGGGGCCCAGCATTTT
clone size: once
J gene: TRBJ1-5
D gene: TRBD1
V gene: TRBV11-2

CDR3 protein: CASSAGPQGVTQYF
CDR3 DNA: TGTGCCAGCAGCGCCGGGCCACAGGGGGTTACCCAGTACTTC
clone size: many
J gene: TRBJ2-5
D gene: TRBD1
V gene: TRBV7-9

CDR3 protein: CASRTGPPNQPQHF
CDR3 DNA: TGTGCCAGCAGGACAGGGCCCCCTAATCAGCCCCAGCATTTT
clone size: .
J gene: TRBJ1-5
D gene: TRBD1
V gene: TRBV6-1

CDR3 protein: CASSLRETDTQYF
CDR3 DNA: TGTGCCAGCTCACTGAGGGAAACAGATACGCAGTATTTT
clone size: many
J gene: TRBJ2-3
D gene: .
V gene: TRBV18

CDR3 protein: CAWSELAATYNEQFF
CDR3 DNA: TGTGCCTGGAGCGAACTAGCGGCGACTTACAATGAGCAGTTCTTC
clone size: many
J gene: TRBJ2-1
D gene: TRBD2
V gene: TRBV30

CDR3 protein: CASSSPRTGGNTIYF
CDR3 DNA: TGTGCCAGCAGTAGCCCCCGGACAGGTGGAAACACCATATATTTT
clone size: many
J gene: TRBJ1-3
D gene: TRBD1
V gene: TRBV2

CDR3 protein: CASSLLEGTGTQYF
CDR3 DNA: TGTGCCAGCAGCTTGTTGGAAGGGACGGGGACCCAGTACTTC
clone size: few
J gene: TRBJ2-5
D gene: .
V gene: TRBV5-6

CDR3 protein: CASSSGQGPTDTQYF
CDR3 DNA: TGTGCCAGCAGCTCGGGACAGGGGCCAACAGATACGCAGTATTTT
clone size: .
J gene: TRBJ2-3
D gene: TRBD1
V gene: TRBV7-9

CDR3 protein: CAWTPGGREAGELFF
CDR3 DNA: TGTGCCTGGACGCCAGGAGGGCGGGAGGCCGGGGAGCTGTTTTTT
clone size: .
J gene: TRBJ2-2
D gene: TRBD2
V gene: TRBV30

CDR3 protein: CAISDRGDSGANVLTF
CDR3 DNA: TGTGCCATCAGTGACAGGGGGGATTCTGGGGCCAACGTCCTGACTTTC
clone size: many
J gene: TRBJ2-6
D gene: .
V gene: TRBV10-3

CDR3 protein: CASTEGGIAFF
CDR3 DNA: TGTGCCAGCACCGAGGGAGGGATTGCTTTCTTT
clone size: many
J gene: TRBJ1-1
D gene: .
V gene: TRBV28

CDR3 protein: CASSFLGSEAFF
CDR3 DNA: TGTGCCAGCAGTTTCCTGGGTTCTGAAGCTTTCTTT
clone size: many
J gene: TRBJ1-1
D gene: .
V gene: TRBV28

CDR3 protein: CASSQRTSGNEQFF
CDR3 DNA: TGCGCCAGCAGCCAAAGGACTAGCGGGAATGAGCAGTTCTTC
clone size: .
J gene: TRBJ2-1
D gene: TRBD2
V gene: TRBV5-1

CDR3 protein: CASISMGASTDTQYF
CDR3 DNA: TGTGCCAGCATAAGTATGGGGGCTAGCACAGATACGCAGTATTTT
clone size: many
J gene: TRBJ2-3
D gene: .
V gene: TRBV28

CDR3 protein: CATSGLAGGADTQYF
CDR3 DNA: TGTGCCACCAGTGGACTAGCGGGAGGCGCAGATACGCAGTATTTT
clone size: .
J gene: TRBJ2-3
D gene: TRBD2
V gene: TRBV24-1

CDR3 protein: CSARDYDNTGELFF
CDR3 DNA: TGCAGTGCTAGAGATTACGACAACACCGGGGAGCTGTTTTTT
clone size: few
J gene: TRBJ2-2
D gene: .
V gene: TRBV20-1

CDR3 protein: CASSKRDRRLAGVTGELFF
CDR3 DNA: TGCGCCAGCAGTAAAAGGGACAGGCGACTAGCGGGAGTAACCGGGGAGCTGTTTTTT
clone size: few
J gene: TRBJ2-2
D gene: TRBD2
V gene: TRBV5-1

CDR3 protein: CASSPRPLQRNYGYTF
CDR3 DNA: TGTGCCAGCTCACCAAGGCCTCTCCAGCGTAACTATGGCTACACCTTC
clone size: .
J gene: TRBJ1-2
D gene: .
V gene: TRBV18

CDR3 protein: CSVDDSQGSSYNEQFF
CDR3 DNA: TGCAGCGTTGATGATTCGCAGGGGAGCTCCTACAATGAGCAGTTCTTC
clone size: .
J gene: TRBJ2-1
D gene: .
V gene: TRBV29-1

CDR3 protein: CASSKGQDNEKLFF
CDR3 DNA: TGTGCCAGCAGCAAGGGACAAGATAATGAAAAACTGTTTTTT
clone size: few
J gene: TRBJ1-4
D gene: .
V gene: TRBV7-2

CDR3 protein: CASSLPEQPQHF
CDR3 DNA: TGTGCCAGCAGCTTGCCAGAACAGCCCCAGCATTTT
clone size: many
J gene: TRBJ1-5
D gene: .
V gene: TRBV5-4

CDR3 protein: CASSQDSPADQPQHF
CDR3 DNA: TGTGCCAGCAGCCAAGACAGCCCGGCTGATCAGCCCCAGCATTTT
clone size: .
J gene: TRBJ1-5
D gene: .
V gene: TRBV3-1

CDR3 protein: CASSLLGGYSYNEQFF
CDR3 DNA: TGTGCCAGCAGTTTGTTGGGGGGTTATTCCTACAATGAGCAGTTCTTC
clone size: many
J gene: TRBJ2-1
D gene: .
V gene: TRBV28

CDR3 protein: CSVEPGTGAGYGYTF
CDR3 DNA: TGCAGCGTTGAACCCGGGACAGGGGCGGGCTATGGCTACACCTTC
clone size: .
J gene: TRBJ1-2
D gene: TRBD1
V gene: TRBV29-1

CDR3 protein: CSARQFDEQYF
CDR3 DNA: TGCAGTGCTAGACAGTTTGACGAGCAGTACTTC
clone size: .
J gene: TRBJ2-7
D gene: .
V gene: TRBV20-1

CDR3 protein: CASSSGGLAGGPPTDTQYF
CDR3 DNA: TGTGCCAGCAGTTCCGGTGGACTAGCGGGAGGTCCTCCCACAGATACGCAGTATTTT
clone size: many
J gene: TRBJ2-3
D gene: TRBD2
V gene: TRBV28

CDR3 protein: CASSFLGEAMPF
CDR3 DNA: TGTGCCAGCAGTTTTCTCGGGGAGGCTATGCCCTTC
clone size: .
J gene: TRBJ1-2
D gene: .
V gene: TRBV12-3/TRBV12-4

CDR3 protein: CASSESGLAAGELFF
CDR3 DNA: TGCGCCAGCAGTGAGTCGGGGCTAGCAGCGGGGGAGCTGTTTTTT
clone size: few
J gene: TRBJ2-2
D gene: .
V gene: TRBV10-2

CDR3 protein: CASSPSSPTAGGWGTGELFF
CDR3 DNA: TGTGCCAGCAGCCCCTCCTCCCCCACAGCGGGAGGTTGGGGCACCGGGGAGCTGTTTTTT
clone size: many
J gene: TRBJ2-2
D gene: TRBD2
V gene: TRBV7-9

CDR3 protein: CASSFNREQFF
CDR3 DNA: TGTGCCAGCAGTTTTAATCGCGAGCAGTTCTTC
clone size: many
J gene: TRBJ2-1
D gene: .
V gene: TRBV28

CDR3 protein: CASSGVITQGSTDTQYF
CDR3 DNA: TGTGCCAGCAGCGGGGTCATTACTCAGGGGTCCACAGATACGCAGTATTTT
clone size: few
J gene: TRBJ2-3
D gene: .
V gene: TRBV9

CDR3 protein: CAISESGPREVGTEAFF
CDR3 DNA: TGTGCCATCAGTGAGTCGGGGCCCAGGGAGGTAGGCACTGAAGCTTTCTTT
clone size: many
J gene: TRBJ1-1
D gene: .
V gene: TRBV10-3

CDR3 protein: CASSQPWGGRSDNEQFF
CDR3 DNA: TGTGCCAGCAGCCAGCCCTGGGGCGGGAGAAGCGACAATGAGCAGTTCTTC
clone size: few
J gene: TRBJ2-1
D gene: TRBD2
V gene: TRBV3-1

CDR3 protein: CASSQESLLEQFF
CDR3 DNA: TGTGCCAGCAGCCAAGAGAGTCTCCTGGAGCAGTTCTTC
clone size: .
J gene: TRBJ2-1
D gene: .
V gene: TRBV14

CDR3 protein: CASSQTGKAYRELFF
CDR3 DNA: TGTGCCAGCAGCCAGACAGGGAAGGCGTACCGGGAGCTGTTTTTT
clone size: many
J gene: TRBJ2-2
D gene: TRBD1
V gene: TRBV3-1

CDR3 protein: CASSGPGGDQPQHF
CDR3 DNA: TGTGCCAGCAGTGGCCCAGGGGGCGATCAGCCCCAGCATTTT
clone size: many
J gene: TRBJ1-5
D gene: TRBD1
V gene: TRBV2

CDR3 protein: CASRSGFQGNEKLFF
CDR3 DNA: TGCGCCAGCCGCTCGGGATTCCAGGGAAATGAAAAACTGTTTTTT
clone size: few
J gene: TRBJ1-4
D gene: .
V gene: TRBV5-1

CDR3 protein: CASSQPGQGAYGYTF
CDR3 DNA: TGCGCCAGCAGCCAACCGGGACAGGGGGCCTATGGCTACACCTTC
clone size: .
J gene: TRBJ1-2
D gene: TRBD1
V gene: TRBV4-1